A selection of T cell receptor beta chains follows, all from one sample in a study of T cells in localized non-small cell lung cancer. Some clones are missing from TCRdb's copy, which holds only in-frame ones; the method was immunoSEQ multiplex PCR. The table includes around 130,000 clones, roughly 90% detected once. The sample consisted of peripheral blood, taken before any cancer treatment. The receptors stem from a female donor older than 55 with stage I lung adenocarcinoma. The conserved cysteine and the conserved F or W are not part of the CDR3 here. Each record gives: J gene, V gene, CDR3 protein.

TRBJ2-7 | TRBV7-4 | ASSLNFEILFYEQY
TRBJ2-2 | TRBV27 | ASSSNRGLGELF
TRBJ2-2 | TRBV10-3 | ATLLAGADGELF
TRBJ2-7 | TRBV6-6 | ASSQTSYEQY
TRBJ1-1 | TRBV2 | ASSYQGNTEAF
TRBJ1-3 | TRBV2 | ASSRQDHSGNTIY
TRBJ1-2 | TRBV28 | ASSFPGIPYGYT
TRBJ2-7 | TRBV30 | AWRKFGGTSSTYEQY
TRBJ2-7 | TRBV5-6 | ASSFGTGTTYEQY
TRBJ1-5 | TRBV7-2 | ASSLRGDQPQH
TRBJ2-1 | TRBV5-6 | ASSTQGEQF
. | TRBV7-3 | ASSPRVSGPYEQY
TRBJ2-5 | TRBV11-2 | ASSSGYFSPQETQY
TRBJ1-1 | TRBV6-5 | ASSQAGGVPPEAF
TRBJ2-1 | TRBV11-2 | ASSFGGRSYNEQF
TRBJ2-3 | TRBV7-9 | ASTSRIGRGDTQY
TRBJ2-1 | TRBV9 | ATSAIAGGYNEQF
TRBJ2-3 | TRBV18 | ASSRSVGLADADTQY
TRBJ1-2 | TRBV15 | ATSRDEGGYT
TRBJ1-4 | TRBV5-1 | ASSSGQGAASGYEKLF
TRBJ2-1 | TRBV27 | ASSPVLAGVNEQF
TRBJ2-1 | TRBV7-2 | ASSPLRGYEQF